A few counts support the clone carrying this T cell receptor beta chain. Its antigen is as yet unknown. Every TCR cDNA molecule bore a unique molecular identifier. MiXCR, applied by TCRdb to the 5' RACE reads, yields one record per CDR3 protein. This sample carries tens of thousands of distinct CDR3 sequences, 4.6% of them seen once, and the ten largest clones take 6% to 7.5%. Noted time point: sample taken at primary tumor resection. Unsorted tumor, nontumor lung tissue or cryopreserved PBMC supplied the whole RNA. The data were obtained in a study of spatial heterogeneity in lung cancer. Study-level information: Averaged across combinations, each unique TCR and UMI pairing appeared more than ten times in raw reads, which were uncorrected.

This CDR3 is 13 amino acids long. The germline V gene encodes CDR1 MNHEY and CDR2 SMNVEV (reference sequence). Trimming shortened V by 4 bases and J by 1 base, and 7 bases separated the two germline ends. The study, taken as a whole, reports: TCRs found ubiquitously expanded in tumor appeared in blood more at resection than at follow-up.

The chain has TRBV27 and TRBJ1-1, with D unresolved. The starting material was PBMCs, obtained at surgery. The origin of this receptor is a male donor with early-stage non-small cell lung cancer. The CDR3 DNA reads as TGTGCCAGCAGTTACGTGGCGAACACTGAAGCTTTCTTT. It encodes CASSYVANTEAFF.